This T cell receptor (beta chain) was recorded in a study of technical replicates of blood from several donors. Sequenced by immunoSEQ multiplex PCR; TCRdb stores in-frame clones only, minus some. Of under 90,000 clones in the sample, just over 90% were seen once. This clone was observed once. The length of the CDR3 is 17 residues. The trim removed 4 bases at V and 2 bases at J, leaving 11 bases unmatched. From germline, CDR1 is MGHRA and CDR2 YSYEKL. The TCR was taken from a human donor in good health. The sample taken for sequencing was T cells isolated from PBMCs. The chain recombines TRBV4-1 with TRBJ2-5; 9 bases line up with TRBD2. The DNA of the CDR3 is TGCGCCAGCAGCCTTAGCGGGAGAAGGGCCGTTCAAGAGACCCAGTACTTC. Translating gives CASSLSGRRAVQETQYF.